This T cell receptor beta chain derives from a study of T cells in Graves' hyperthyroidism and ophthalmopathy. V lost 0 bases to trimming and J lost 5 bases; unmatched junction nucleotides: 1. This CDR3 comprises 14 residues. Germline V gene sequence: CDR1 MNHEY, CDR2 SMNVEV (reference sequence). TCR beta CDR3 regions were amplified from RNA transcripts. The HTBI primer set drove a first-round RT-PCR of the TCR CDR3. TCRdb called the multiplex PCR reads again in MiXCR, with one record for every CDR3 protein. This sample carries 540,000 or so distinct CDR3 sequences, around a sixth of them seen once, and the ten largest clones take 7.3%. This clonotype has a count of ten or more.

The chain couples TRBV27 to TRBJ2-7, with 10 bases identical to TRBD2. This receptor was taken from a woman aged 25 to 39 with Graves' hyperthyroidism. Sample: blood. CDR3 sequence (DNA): TGTGCCAGCAGTTTATCACTAGCGGGAAACGAGCAGTACTTC. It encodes CASSLSLAGNEQYF.